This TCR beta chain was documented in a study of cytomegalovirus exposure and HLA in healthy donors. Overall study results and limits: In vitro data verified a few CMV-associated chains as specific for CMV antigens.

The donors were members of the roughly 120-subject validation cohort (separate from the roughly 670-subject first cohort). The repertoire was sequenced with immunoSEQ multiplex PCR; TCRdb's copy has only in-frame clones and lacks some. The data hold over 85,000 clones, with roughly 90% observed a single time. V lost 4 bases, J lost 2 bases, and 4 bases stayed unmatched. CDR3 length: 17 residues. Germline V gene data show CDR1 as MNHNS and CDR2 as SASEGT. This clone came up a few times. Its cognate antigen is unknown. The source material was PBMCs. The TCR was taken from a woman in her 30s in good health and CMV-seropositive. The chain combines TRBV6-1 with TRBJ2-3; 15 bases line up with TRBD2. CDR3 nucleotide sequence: TGTGCCAGCAGTGCAGGACTAGCGGGGGGGGACACAGATACGCAGTATTTT. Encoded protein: CASSAGLAGGDTDTQYF.